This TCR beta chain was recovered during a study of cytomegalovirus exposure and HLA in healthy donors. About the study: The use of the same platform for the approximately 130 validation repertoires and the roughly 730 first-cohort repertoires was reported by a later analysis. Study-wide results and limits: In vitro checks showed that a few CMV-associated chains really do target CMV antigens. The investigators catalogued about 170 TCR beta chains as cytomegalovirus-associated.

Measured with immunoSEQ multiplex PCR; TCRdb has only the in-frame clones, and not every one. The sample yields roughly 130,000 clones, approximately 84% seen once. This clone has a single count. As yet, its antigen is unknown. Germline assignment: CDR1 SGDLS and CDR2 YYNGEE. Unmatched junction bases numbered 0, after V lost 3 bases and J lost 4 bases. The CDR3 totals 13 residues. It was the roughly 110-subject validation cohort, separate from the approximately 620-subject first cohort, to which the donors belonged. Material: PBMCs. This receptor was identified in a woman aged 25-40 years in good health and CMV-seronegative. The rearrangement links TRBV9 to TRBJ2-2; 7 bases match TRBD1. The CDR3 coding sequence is TGTGCCAGCAGCGGACAGGGCACCGGGGAGCTGTTTTTT. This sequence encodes CASSGQGTGELFF.